This T cell receptor (beta chain) was sequenced for a study of graft-versus-host responses after intestinal transplantation. Clones were read by immunoSEQ multiplex PCR, and TCRdb kept only the in-frame ones, dropping some. The sample consists of about 41,000 clones, roughly 96% of them appearing once. As for this clone: Its antigen is currently unknown.

The germline V gene has CDR1 MNHEY and CDR2 SVGAGI. With V trimmed by 0 bases and J by 3 bases, 4 bases remained unmatched. This CDR3 contains 16 residues. Study-wide points: Analysis identified GvH clones in recipient marrow, with some appearing first in ileum or blood.

The source material was unstimulated CD8+ T cells sorted from spleen or lymph node cells, sampled before transplant. This TCR came from a human donor who was the organ donor for an intestinal transplant. The V call is TRBV6-5, the J call TRBJ2-2; TRBD2 agrees at 7 bases. The CDR3 DNA sequence: TGTGCCAGCAGTTACTCGTGGGGAGGGGACACCGGGGAGCTGTTTTTT. It is translated as CASSYSWGGDTGELFF.